The T cell receptor (beta chain) described here comes from a study of T cell clonotyping in hematopoietic cell transplantation. Assay: immunoSEQ multiplex PCR; the TCRdb copy retains only in-frame clones and omits some. The table has more than 15,000 clones, roughly 91% seen once; the top ten hold approximately 5.3%. Points from the study as a whole: Higher Inverse Simpson Index values in graft donor and pretransplant recipient predicted broader posttransplant TCR diversity. After transplant, recipient diversity fell while pathologically expanded clonotypes grew through day 180. Cells were unsorted, so CD4 and CD8 contributions were not separated. Few recipient clonotypes overlapped donors; over 95% were de novo at given depth.

Trimming pared 5 bases from V and 3 bases from J, leaving 13 bases between. CDR3 size: 14 residues. Germline-derived CDR1 and CDR2 are MNHEY and SVGAGI. Note on this clone: Its cognate antigen is unknown.

The sequencing input was peripheral blood mononuclear cells. The receptor's source is a man aged 35-49 years in good health. Some clones in this sample may be carry-over from other donors' samples. The chain is built from TRBV6-5 and TRBJ1-2, with D perhaps TRBD1 (5 bases). The CDR3 is CASSLRGGYYGYTF. The CDR3 DNA reads TGTGCCAGCAGTCTTCGTGGGGGGTACTATGGCTACACCTTC.